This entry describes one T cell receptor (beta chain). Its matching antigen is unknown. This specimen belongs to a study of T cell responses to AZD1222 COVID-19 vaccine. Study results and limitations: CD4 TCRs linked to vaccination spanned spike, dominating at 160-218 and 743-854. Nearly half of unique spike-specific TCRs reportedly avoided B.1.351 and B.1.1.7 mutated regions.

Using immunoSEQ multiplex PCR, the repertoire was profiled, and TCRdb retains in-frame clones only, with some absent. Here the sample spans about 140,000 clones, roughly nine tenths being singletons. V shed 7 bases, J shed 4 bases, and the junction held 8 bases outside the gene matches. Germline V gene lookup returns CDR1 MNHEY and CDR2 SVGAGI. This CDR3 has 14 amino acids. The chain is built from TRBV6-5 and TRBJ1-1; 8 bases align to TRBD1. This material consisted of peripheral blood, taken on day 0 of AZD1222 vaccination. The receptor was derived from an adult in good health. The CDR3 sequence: CASTFQGALTEAFF. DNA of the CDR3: TGTGCCAGCACCTTCCAGGGGGCGCTCACTGAAGCTTTCTTT.